This TCR beta chain comes out of a study of brain T cells in children with intractable seizures. Assay: immunoSEQ multiplex PCR; the TCRdb copy retains only in-frame clones and omits some. The sample has 70,000 to 90,000 clones, roughly 91% seen once. Concerning this clone itself: The antigen remains unidentified.

The sequenced cases were selected for having the highest brain T cell transcript signatures. Patients received at least one anti-epileptic drug before surgery. Germline V gene sequence: CDR1 MGHRA, CDR2 YSYEKL. The CDR3 contains 17 residues. V was shortened by 1 base and J by 0 bases, with 10 bases between the two germline ends. Study-level results: Pre- and post-surgery blood differed in depth, so pre-surgery absences may be undersampling. Patients' HCMV serostatus was unknown; virus specificity rests on CDR3 similarity alone.

The input for sequencing was peripheral blood, taken at surgery. The V call is TRBV4-1, the J call TRBJ2-6, with D hard to call. The clonotype was recovered from a boy under two years old with tuberous sclerosis and intractable seizures. CDR3 residues: CASSQVTRSSGANVLTF. DNA of the CDR3: TGCGCCAGCAGCCAAGTGACGCGGTCCTCTGGGGCCAACGTCCTGACTTTC.